Detailed here is one T cell receptor beta chain. Its antigen is as yet unknown. The CDR3 sequence is 18 residues long. The junction had 15 bases not matched to a gene; V was cut back by 4 bases and J by 0 bases. The germline V gene has CDR1 MNHNS and CDR2 SASEGT. This sample's TCRbeta library carried unique molecular identifier barcodes. From the PCR reads, TCRdb called clonotypes with MiXCR, one entry per CDR3 protein. The data hold about 200,000 distinct CDR3 sequences, with under 20% observed a single time. The data belong to a study of T-cell reconstitution after alpha-beta-depleted transplantation in children. Study results and limitations: Certain patients had high TCRbeta diversity at day 60, and it came from recipient T cells and thymic progenitors that survived. Reportedly, alpha-beta T cells present about two months post-transplant originated from several hundred expanded clones of graft origin. Once a year had passed after transplant, T-cell counts and diversity came mostly from newly produced T cells.

The sequencing used PBMCs, mostly from graft donor cells, collected 360 days after TCRalphabeta/CD19-depleted stem cell transplant. The chain employs TRBV6-1 and TRBJ2-7, with 7 bases aligning to TRBD2. This TCR derives from a male patient aged 2-15 years who had a stem cell transplant for acute lymphoblastic leukemia, so the T cells may come from the graft donor. The CDR3 sequence is CASSGLGSGVRSSYEQYF. DNA of the CDR3: TGTGCCAGCAGTGGACTGGGGAGCGGGGTGCGAAGCTCCTACGAGCAGTACTTC.